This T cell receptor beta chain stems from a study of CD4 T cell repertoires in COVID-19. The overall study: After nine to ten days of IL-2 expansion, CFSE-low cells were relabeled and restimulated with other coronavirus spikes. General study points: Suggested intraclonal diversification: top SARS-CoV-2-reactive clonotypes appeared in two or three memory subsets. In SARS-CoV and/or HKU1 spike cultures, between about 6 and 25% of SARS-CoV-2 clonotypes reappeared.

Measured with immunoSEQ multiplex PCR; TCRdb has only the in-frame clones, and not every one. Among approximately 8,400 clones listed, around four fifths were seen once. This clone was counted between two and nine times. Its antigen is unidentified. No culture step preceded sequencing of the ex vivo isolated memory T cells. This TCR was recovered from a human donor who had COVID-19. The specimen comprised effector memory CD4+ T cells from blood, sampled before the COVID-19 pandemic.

The CDR3 loop reads CASMAGMGNQPQHF. The CDR3 coding sequence is TGTGCCAGCATGGCGGGAATGGGCAATCAGCCCCAGCATTTT. V is TRBV28 and J is TRBJ1-5, with D unclear. V lost 7 bases and J 2 bases, leaving 12 bases between the germline ends. The CDR3 has 14 amino acids. Germline assignment: CDR1 MDHEN and CDR2 SYDVKM. Looking up the rest from reference TRBV28 and TRBJ1-5 gives the full variable domain: DVKVTQSSRYLVKRTGEKVFLECVQDMDHENMFWYRQDPGLGLRLIYFSYDVKMKEKGDIPEGYSVSREKKERFSLILESASTNQTSMYLCASMAGMGNQPQHFGDGTRLSIL.